One sample yielded the 22 T cell receptor beta chains listed below, sequenced in a study of early T cells in non-severe SARS-CoV-2 infection. TCRdb fed the 5' RACE reads into MiXCR, producing one record per CDR3 protein. The sample records about 56,000 distinct CDR3 sequences, approximately 16% being singletons. Sequenced here: whole blood, sampled at baseline. Receptor source: an adult who was a healthcare worker with PCR-confirmed SARS-CoV-2 infection or an uninfected control (not recorded which).

This clonotype was detected many times. V is TRBV14 and J is TRBJ2-7; 8 bases are shared with TRBD2. J gave up 2 bases and V 3 bases, and 3 bases lay outside the gene matches. CDR3 length equals 14 residues. Germline V gene sequence: CDR1 SGHDN, CDR2 FVKESK. In DNA, the CDR3 is TGTGCCAGCAGCCAGGGGACTAGGGCCTACGAGCAGTACTTC. It translates to CASSQGTRAYEQYF. The full variable domain, its missing parts supplied by reference TRBV14 and TRBJ2-7, is EAGVTQFPSHSVIEKGQTVTLRCDPISGHDNLYWYRRVMGKEIKFLLHFVKESKQDESGMPNNRFLAERTGGTYSTLKVQPAELEDSGVYFCASSQGTRAYEQYFGPGTRLTVT.

This clonotype was seen a handful of times. V and J are TRBV10-3 and TRBJ2-7; D unresolved. CDR1 and CDR2 (germline): ENHRY, SYGVKD. Deletions cut 4 bases from V and 6 bases from J, with 7 bases between. CDR3 length equals 11 residues. The CDR3 spells CAISVFGEQYF. The CDR3 bases are TGTGCCATCAGTGTGTTTGGCGAGCAGTACTTC.

This clonotype was counted between two and nine times. In DNA form, the CDR3 reads TGTGCTAGTGGGGGACAGTCTGATACTGAGCAGTTCTTC. Its protein product is CASGGQSDTEQFF. The chain carries TRBV12-5 and TRBJ2-1; 7 bases map to TRBD1. CDR3 length: 13 residues. CDR1 is LGHNT, CDR2 FRNRAP, per germline. J was trimmed by 9 bases and V by 6 bases; bases with no gene match: 8.

V gene TRBV20-1 combines with J gene TRBJ1-1, with D possibly TRBD1 on 6 matching bases. Germline CDR1 and CDR2: DFQATT and SNEGSKA (reference sequence). This CDR3 has 13 amino acids. Trimming removed 6 bases at V and 0 bases at J, with 11 bases between. For the CDR3, the DNA is TGCAGTGCAACCGGACAGCTGAACACTGAAGCTTTCTTT. This encodes CSATGQLNTEAFF.

This clonotype occurred many times. This chain connects TRBV15 to TRBJ2-7, with a tentative D call TRBD1 (6 bases). Germline values: CDR1 LNHNV, CDR2 YYDKDF (reference sequence). The CDR3 loop spans 15 amino acids. Trimming cost V 1 base and J 3 bases, with 13 bases left between them. CDR3 sequence (DNA): TGTGCCACCAGCAGAGGTCGGACAGCAAACTACGAGCAGTACTTC. Its translation: CATSRGRTANYEQYF.

This clonotype was observed a few times. The chain combines TRBV20-1 with TRBJ1-2; 7 nucleotides agree with TRBD1. This CDR3 comprises 13 residues. Germline lookup yields CDR1 DFQATT and CDR2 SNEGSKA (reference sequence). The trim removed 4 bases at V and 1 base at J, leaving 3 bases unmatched. DNA of the CDR3: TGCAGTGCTATGCAGGGGGTTAACTATGGCTACACCTTC. Residues: CSAMQGVNYGYTF.

This clonotype has more than one count but fewer than ten. The V gene is TRBV27, the J gene TRBJ2-7; 8 positions agree with TRBD1. The CDR3 consists of 16 residues. V trimming: 6 bases; J trimming: 4 bases; junction bases outside the gene matches: 14. Looked up from germline, CDR1 is MNHEY and CDR2 is SMNVEV (reference sequence). The CDR3 bases are TGTGCCAGCAGCCTGTCAGGGGGCTATGCCCGATACGAGCAGTACTTC. Protein product: CASSLSGGYARYEQYF.

The table lists this clonotype with a few counts. J is TRBJ2-7 and V is TRBV25-1; 8 bases are a match to TRBD1. V trimming: 5 bases; J trimming: 0 bases; junction bases outside the gene matches: 6. The CDR3 length is 15 residues. CDR1 is MGHDK, CDR2 SYGVNS, per germline. CDR3: CASSIAGGISYEQYF. Here the CDR3 DNA reads TGTGCCAGCAGTATCGCAGGGGGCATCTCCTACGAGCAGTACTTC.

V gene TRBV14 combines with J gene TRBJ1-5, with TRBD1 as a possible D gene (5 bases). This CDR3 contains 14 residues. V shed 3 bases and J shed 7 bases, with 13 bases lying between them. Germline CDR1 and CDR2: SGHDN and FVKESK. CDR3 nucleotide sequence: TGTGCCAGCAGCCAGTCAGGGTTAAGACAGCCCCAGCATTTT. It encodes CASSQSGLRQPQHF.

This clonotype occurred many times. This sequence joins TRBV12-3 or TRBV12-4 and TRBJ2-3; TRBD2 might be the D (5 bases). The length of the CDR3 is 14 residues. Trimming removed 1 base from V and 6 bases from J, with 11 bases in between. DNA of the CDR3: TGTGCCAGCAGTTTAGTTCAGGAGGTGGATACGCAGTATTTT. It yields the protein CASSLVQEVDTQYF.

This chain links TRBV27 with TRBJ2-7; 9 bases match TRBD1. This CDR3 has 14 amino acids. Per the germline V gene, CDR1 is MNHEY and CDR2 is SMNVEV (reference sequence). The trim removed 4 bases at V and 3 bases at J, leaving 4 bases unmatched. The CDR3 here is CASSSGQGIYEQYF. For the CDR3, the DNA is TGTGCCAGCAGTTCAGGACAGGGGATCTACGAGCAGTACTTC.

V and J are TRBV5-1 and TRBJ2-7; D is unresolved. The germline V gene has CDR1 SGHRS and CDR2 YFSETQ. The V gene lost 4 bases and the J gene lost 3 bases, with 17 bases spanning the gap. The CDR3 spans 15 residues. CDR3 loop: CASSPLLKTGYEQYF. The CDR3 DNA follows: TGCGCCAGCAGCCCGCTACTCAAGACTGGCTACGAGCAGTACTTC.

This sequence joins TRBV6-2 or TRBV6-3 and TRBJ2-2, with 13 positions matching TRBD2. This CDR3 is built from 16 residues. Looked up from germline, CDR1 is MNHEY and CDR2 is SVGEGT. J gave up 9 bases and V 5 bases, and 9 bases lay outside the gene matches. CDR3 sequence: CASSELAGGPDRELFF. The CDR3, as DNA: TGTGCCAGCAGTGAACTAGCGGGGGGGCCTGACCGGGAGCTGTTTTTT.

This clonotype occurred many times. The chain carries TRBV12-3 or TRBV12-4 and TRBJ1-1; D unclear. V was shortened by 3 bases and J by 3 bases, with 2 bases between the two germline ends. The length of the CDR3 is 11 residues. The CDR3 loop is CASSFYTEAFF. The CDR3, as DNA: TGTGCCAGCAGTTTCTACACTGAAGCTTTCTTT.

The CDR3 protein is CASSRGITVRQGPYSDGYTF. In DNA, the CDR3 is TGCGCCAGCAGCCGAGGAATCACCGTGAGACAGGGACCCTATTCTGATGGCTACACCTTC. This chain joins TRBV4-1 and TRBJ1-2; 7 positions agree with TRBD1. This CDR3 is built from 20 residues. CDR1 and CDR2 from the germline V gene are MGHRA and YSYEKL. The V gene end was trimmed by 4 bases and the J gene end by 6 bases; junction bases not matched to a gene: 26.

This CDR3 reads CASRGGVSRGDTQYF. In nucleotides, the CDR3 is TGTGCCAGCAGGGGGGGAGTCTCGCGAGGGGATACGCAGTATTTT. This chain links TRBV27 with TRBJ2-3, with a tentative D call TRBD2 (6 bases). V lost 6 bases and J lost 6, with 19 bases in between. CDR1 MNHEY and CDR2 SMNVEV come from the germline V gene (reference sequence). CDR3 length: 15 amino acids.

This clonotype was seen more than once but under ten times. The gene calls are TRBV28 and TRBJ1-5, with 8 bases identical to TRBD1. J was trimmed by 4 bases and V by 5 bases; bases with no gene match: 10. Germline V lookup: CDR1 MDHEN, CDR2 SYDVKM. CDR3 length equals 16 residues. CDR3 residues: CASSRSRTGFNQPQHF. The CDR3 DNA is TGTGCCAGCAGTCGAAGCCGGACAGGGTTTAATCAGCCCCAGCATTTT. Full variable domain (rest looked up from reference TRBV28 and TRBJ1-5): DVKVTQSSRYLVKRTGEKVFLECVQDMDHENMFWYRQDPGLGLRLIYFSYDVKMKEKGDIPEGYSVSREKKERFSLILESASTNQTSMYLCASSRSRTGFNQPQHFGDGTRLSIL.

This clonotype was recorded at least ten times. This sequence joins TRBV7-9 and TRBJ2-1, with no clear D. Looked up from germline, CDR1 is SEHNR and CDR2 is FQNEAQ (reference sequence). The CDR3 sequence is 11 residues long. V was trimmed by 5 bases and J by 6 bases, leaving 5 bases between them. The DNA for the CDR3 is TGTGCCAGCAGCCCTGCCAATGAGCAGTTCTTC. Its protein product is CASSPANEQFF.

This clonotype was observed a few times. The chain has TRBV28 and TRBJ2-1; TRBD2 aligns across 12 bases. The CDR3 is 14 amino acids. CDR1 is MDHEN and CDR2 is SYDVKM in the germline V gene. With V trimmed by 8 bases and J by 9 bases, 8 bases remained unmatched. The CDR3 DNA sequence: TGTGCCAGCGGGCTAGCGGGGGGGCCGGGTGAGCAGTTCTTC. This codes for CASGLAGGPGEQFF.

This chain links TRBV7-2 with TRBJ2-7, with D hard to call. The CDR3 covers 15 residues. Trimming removed 0 bases at V and 4 bases at J, with 13 bases between. Germline lookup yields CDR1 SGHTA and CDR2 FQGNSA. This CDR3 is CASSLARSWSYEQYF. DNA of the CDR3: TGTGCCAGCAGCTTAGCGCGTAGCTGGAGTTACGAGCAGTACTTC.

The rearrangement joins TRBV3-1 to TRBJ1-5; D is uncertain. The CDR3 has 15 amino acids. The ends were cut back, 0 bases at V and 0 bases at J, with 6 bases in the middle. Germline loops: CDR1 LGHDT, CDR2 YNNKEL (reference sequence). The CDR3 loop is CASSQDHTSNQPQHF. CDR3 DNA: TGTGCCAGCAGCCAAGATCATACTAGCAATCAGCCCCAGCATTTT.

The chain links TRBV2 to TRBJ1-5; a weak D match, TRBD1 (5 bases). CDR3 size: 14 residues. Germline CDR1 is SNHLY and CDR2 is FYNNEI. V was clipped by 5 bases and J by 3 bases, with 11 bases between them. The CDR3 loop is CASSPEGNNQPQHF. The CDR3 DNA reads TGTGCCAGCAGTCCCGAGGGGAACAATCAGCCCCAGCATTTT.